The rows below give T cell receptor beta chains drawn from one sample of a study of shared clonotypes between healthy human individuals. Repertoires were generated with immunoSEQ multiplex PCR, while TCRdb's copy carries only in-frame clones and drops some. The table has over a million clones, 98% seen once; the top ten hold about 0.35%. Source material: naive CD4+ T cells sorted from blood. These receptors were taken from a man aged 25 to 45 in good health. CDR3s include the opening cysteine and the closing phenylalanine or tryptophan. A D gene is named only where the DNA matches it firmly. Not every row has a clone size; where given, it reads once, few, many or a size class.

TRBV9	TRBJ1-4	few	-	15	CASSGRGFVGEKLFF	TGTGCCAGCAGCGGACGGGGGTTCGTCGGGGAAAAACTGTTTTTT
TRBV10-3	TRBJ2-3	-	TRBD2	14	CATKTSGSTDTQYF	TGTGCCACCAAAACTAGCGGGAGCACAGATACGCAGTATTTT
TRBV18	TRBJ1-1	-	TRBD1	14	CASSPDRGRTEAFF	TGTGCCAGCTCACCAGACAGGGGCCGGACTGAAGCTTTCTTT
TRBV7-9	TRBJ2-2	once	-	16	CASSLSTGTITGELFF	TGTGCCAGCAGCTTATCAACGGGGACGATCACCGGGGAGCTGTTTTTT
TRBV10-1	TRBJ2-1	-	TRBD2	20	CASSPDLAGAQSIPYNEQFF	TGCGCCAGCAGTCCGGACCTAGCGGGAGCCCAGAGTATCCCCTACAATGAGCAGTTCTTC
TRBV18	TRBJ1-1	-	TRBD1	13	CASLQGRDTEAFF	TGTGCCAGCTTACAGGGGAGGGACACTGAAGCTTTCTTT
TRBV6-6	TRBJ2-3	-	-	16	CASSYLRGGFTDTQYF	TGTGCCAGCAGTTACTTGAGGGGAGGATTCACAGATACGCAGTATTTT
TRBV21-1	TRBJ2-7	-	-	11	CASSKEDRRNF	TGTGCCAGCAGCAAAGAGGACAGAAGGAACTTC
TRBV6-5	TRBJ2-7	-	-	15	CASRLLGVASDEQYF	TGTGCCAGCAGGCTCCTTGGGGTCGCATCCGACGAGCAGTACTTC
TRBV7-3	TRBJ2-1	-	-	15	CASSPGGLVGNEQFF	TGTGCCAGCAGCCCAGGGGGACTAGTAGGCAATGAGCAGTTCTTC
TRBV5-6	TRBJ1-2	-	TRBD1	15	CASSLPGQGSYGYTF	TGTGCCAGCAGCTTACCGGGACAGGGGAGCTATGGCTACACCTTC
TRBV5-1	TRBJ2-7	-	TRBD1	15	CASSERDRPSYEQYF	TGCGCCAGCAGCGAGAGGGACAGACCCTCCTACGAGCAGTACTTC
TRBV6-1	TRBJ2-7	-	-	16	CASSEEPTTLVYEQYF	TGTGCCAGCAGTGAGGAGCCAACTACCCTTGTCTACGAGCAGTACTTC
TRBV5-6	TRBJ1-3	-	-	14	CASSLPGGGNTIYF	TGTGCCAGCAGCCTCCCCGGCGGGGGAAACACCATATATTTT
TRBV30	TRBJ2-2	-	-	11	CAWTDRWELFF	TGTGCCTGGACCGACAGATGGGAGCTGTTTTTT
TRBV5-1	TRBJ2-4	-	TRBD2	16	CASSFGLAGVVDIQYF	TGCGCCAGCAGCTTCGGACTAGCGGGAGTTGTTGACATTCAGTACTTC
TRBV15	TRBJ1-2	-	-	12	CATSREQEGYTF	TGTGCCACCAGCAGAGAACAGGAGGGCTACACCTTC
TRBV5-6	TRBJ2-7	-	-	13	CASSPVASYEQYF	TGTGCCAGCAGCCCTGTGGCCTCCTACGAGCAGTACTTC
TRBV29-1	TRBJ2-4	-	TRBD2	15	CSAKRTSGRDNIQYF	TGCAGCGCAAAGAGGACTAGCGGGAGGGATAACATTCAGTACTTC
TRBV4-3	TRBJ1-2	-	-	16	CASSQVQGLGIYGYTF	TGCGCCAGCAGCCAAGTTCAGGGTCTGGGGATTTATGGCTACACCTTC
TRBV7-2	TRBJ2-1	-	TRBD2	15	CASSLELAGGNEQFF	TGTGCCAGCAGCTTAGAACTAGCGGGAGGAAATGAGCAGTTCTTC
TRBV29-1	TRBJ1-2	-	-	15	CSVGLGLGRENGYTF	TGCAGCGTGGGCCTCGGGCTGGGGAGGGAGAATGGCTACACCTTC
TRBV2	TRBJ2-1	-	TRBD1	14	CASKYRGGTNEQFF	TGTGCCAGCAAATACAGGGGTGGAACGAATGAGCAGTTCTTC
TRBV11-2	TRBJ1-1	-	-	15	CASSFPAGWNTEAFF	TGTGCCAGCAGCTTCCCCGCGGGTTGGAACACTGAAGCTTTCTTT